What follows describes a single TCR beta chain. Its antigen is still unknown. The V gene's germline CDR1 is LGHNA and CDR2 YNFKEQ. The V end was cut by 0 bases, the J end by 9 bases, with 23 bases between. This CDR3 has 17 amino acids. This entry belongs to a study of T-cell reconstitution after alpha-beta-depleted transplantation in children. Study-level points and caveats: Reportedly, only several hundred clones from non-depleted graft cells drove alpha-beta T-cell counts at about two months.

The library targeted TCRbeta and was prepared with unique molecular identifiers. MiXCR, applied by TCRdb to the PCR reads, yields one record per CDR3 protein. The table lists just under 350,000 distinct CDR3 sequences, roughly 16% of them singletons. The source material was PBMCs, mostly from graft donor cells, sampled 360 days after TCRalphabeta/CD19-depleted stem cell transplant. This receptor was taken from a male patient between 2 and 15 years old who had a stem cell transplant for acute lymphoblastic leukemia, so the T cells may come from the graft donor. The chain joins TRBV4-2 to TRBJ2-5, with D possibly being TRBD2 (5 bases). The CDR3 coding sequence is TGTGCCAGCAGCCAAGATGTCCATCTAGCCCCCCCGACGCCCCAGTACTTC. It translates to CASSQDVHLAPPTPQYF.